This T cell receptor beta chain was recorded in a study of T cell responses to AZD1222 COVID-19 vaccine. Study conclusions and caveats: Spike was spanned by vaccine-associated CD4 TCRs, with dominance at 160-218 and 743-854.

About this clone itself: What it binds is not known.

Sequenced by immunoSEQ multiplex PCR; TCRdb stores in-frame clones only, minus some. Of more than 100,000 clones in the sample, approximately 94% are singletons; the top ten hold around 5%. Germline CDR1 is LNHDA and CDR2 is SQIVND (reference sequence). This CDR3 comprises 12 residues. The V and J ends lost 8 bases and 5 bases respectively, with 12 bases between them. Researchers grouped second doses given at about 4 or about 12 weeks into one pool. Sequencing used peripheral blood, obtained 28 days after the second AZD1222 dose. The chain recombines TRBV19 with TRBJ1-1; D not certain. The receptor comes from an adult who received the AZD1222 COVID-19 vaccine. The CDR3 bases are TGTGCCAGTGGACCCCCGGGGACTGAAGCTTTCTTT. It specifies CASGPPGTEAFF. Full variable domain (missing parts from reference TRBV19 and TRBJ1-1): DGGITQSPKYLFRKEGQNVTLSCEQNLNHDAMYWYRQDPGQGLRLIYYSQIVNDFQKGDIAEGYSVSREKKESFPLTVTSAQKNPTAFYLCASGPPGTEAFFGQGTRLTVV.